This T cell receptor beta chain originates from a study of glioma-infiltrating T cells. Germline V gene sequence: CDR1 SEHNR, CDR2 FQNEAQ (reference sequence). Trimming took 5 bases from V and 4 from J, leaving 20 bases between them. The CDR3 is made up of 16 amino acids. Using RNA template, CDR3s of TCR alpha and beta were amplified with iRepertoire arm-PCR. TCRdb reanalysed the multiplex PCR reads using MiXCR and keeps one entry per CDR3 protein. The table records about 380,000 distinct CDR3 sequences, approximately 42% of them present only once. The receptor comes from a human donor with low-grade glioma or glioblastoma, undergoing nonglioma brain surgery, or in good health (not recorded which). The sample taken for sequencing was glioma tissue, nonneoplastic brain tissue, or PBMCs (not recorded which). The chain employs TRBV7-9 and TRBJ1-2, with D perhaps TRBD1 (5 bases). The CDR3 spells CASSPQTTANPYGYTF. As DNA, the CDR3 is TGTGCCAGCAGCCCCCAAACGACAGCAAATCCCTATGGCTACACCTTC.